Listed below are T cell receptor beta chains from one sample, sequenced in a study of Graves' ophthalmopathy and Graves' hyperthyroidism. Each CDR3 protein gets one entry after TCRdb re-called the multiplex PCR reads with MiXCR. The sample records about 740,000 distinct CDR3 sequences, around 40% being singletons. The sequenced sample consisted of peripheral blood. Receptors were obtained from an adult man with Graves' ophthalmopathy. The CDR3 runs from the conserved cysteine through the conserved F or W. The D gene is left open where the match is weak. Some rows mark clone size as missing; the rest say once, few, many or name a class of expanded clone.

j_call: TRBJ2-2
cdr3_length: 13
v_call: TRBV5-4
d_call: -
clone_size: few
cdr3_nt: TGTGCCAGCAGCTTGGCGGCGGCCGGGGAGCTGTTTTTT
cdr3_aa: CASSLAAAGELFF

j_call: TRBJ2-7
cdr3_length: 12
v_call: TRBV7-8
d_call: TRBD2
clone_size: few
cdr3_nt: TGTGCCAGCAGCCCGGGACTAGCCGAGCAGTACTTC
cdr3_aa: CASSPGLAEQYF

j_call: TRBJ1-1
cdr3_length: 14
v_call: TRBV7-9
d_call: TRBD1
clone_size: many
cdr3_nt: TGTGCCAGCGCGGCCGGGACAGGGAACACTGAAGCTTTCTTT
cdr3_aa: CASAAGTGNTEAFF

j_call: TRBJ1-6
cdr3_length: 17
v_call: TRBV12-5
d_call: TRBD1
clone_size: -
cdr3_nt: TGTGCCAGCAGAAAGGACAGGGCCTCCTACTATAATTCACCCCTCCACTTT
cdr3_aa: CASRKDRASYYNSPLHF

j_call: TRBJ1-1
cdr3_length: 14
v_call: TRBV12-3/TRBV12-4
d_call: TRBD1
clone_size: -
cdr3_nt: TGTGCCAGCAGACCTGGGACAGGAGGCACTGAAGCTTTCTTT
cdr3_aa: CASRPGTGGTEAFF

j_call: TRBJ2-7
cdr3_length: 13
v_call: TRBV7-9
d_call: -
clone_size: -
cdr3_nt: TGTGCCAGCACGGAGACACTCTCCTACGAGCAGTACTTC
cdr3_aa: CASTETLSYEQYF

j_call: TRBJ2-2
cdr3_length: 15
v_call: TRBV5-1
d_call: TRBD2
clone_size: -
cdr3_nt: TGCGCCAGCAGCCTGACTAGCGTGAACACCGGGGAGCTGTTTTTT
cdr3_aa: CASSLTSVNTGELFF

j_call: TRBJ2-7
cdr3_length: 14
v_call: TRBV6-1
d_call: TRBD1
clone_size: -
cdr3_nt: TGTGCCAGCAGATCGACAGGGAGCTCCTACGAGCAGTACTTC
cdr3_aa: CASRSTGSSYEQYF

j_call: TRBJ2-6
cdr3_length: 16
v_call: TRBV29-1
d_call: TRBD1
clone_size: -
cdr3_nt: TGCAGCGTTTCCCGAACAGGGGGTTTTGGGGCCAACGTCCTGACTTTC
cdr3_aa: CSVSRTGGFGANVLTF

j_call: TRBJ1-2
cdr3_length: 15
v_call: TRBV2
d_call: -
clone_size: -
cdr3_nt: TGTGCCAGCAGCCAAGAAAACAGTTTTTCGTTTGGCTACACCTTC
cdr3_aa: CASSQENSFSFGYTF

j_call: TRBJ1-2
cdr3_length: 15
v_call: TRBV7-9
d_call: TRBD1
clone_size: once
cdr3_nt: TGTGCCAGCAGCGAAGGTCCGGGACAGTACTATGGCTACACCTTC
cdr3_aa: CASSEGPGQYYGYTF

j_call: TRBJ2-5
cdr3_length: 15
v_call: TRBV6-1
d_call: -
clone_size: -
cdr3_nt: TGTGCCAGCAGTTTATCTCCCTCAGGGGCAGAGACCCAGTACTTC
cdr3_aa: CASSLSPSGAETQYF

j_call: TRBJ2-7
cdr3_length: 13
v_call: TRBV2
d_call: -
clone_size: many
cdr3_nt: TGTGCCAGCAGTCCGAGACAGTCCTACGAGCAGTACTTC
cdr3_aa: CASSPRQSYEQYF

j_call: TRBJ1-2
cdr3_length: 13
v_call: TRBV6-4
d_call: -
clone_size: many
cdr3_nt: TGTGCCAGCAGTGACTCGACGGGAAGCGGCTACACCTTC
cdr3_aa: CASSDSTGSGYTF

j_call: TRBJ1-3
cdr3_length: 17
v_call: TRBV25-1
d_call: TRBD1
clone_size: -
cdr3_nt: TGTGCCAGCAGCCGGGGACAGTATGAATCCCTGGGAAACACCATATATTTT
cdr3_aa: CASSRGQYESLGNTIYF

j_call: TRBJ1-1
cdr3_length: 13
v_call: TRBV2
d_call: -
clone_size: -
cdr3_nt: TGTGCCAGCGGGGAGGGGACTTGGGCTATGGCTTTCTTT
cdr3_aa: CASGEGTWAMAFF

j_call: TRBJ2-2
cdr3_length: 12
v_call: TRBV25-1
d_call: -
clone_size: few
cdr3_nt: TGTGCCTGGAGCCAGGGCGCCGGGGAGCTGTTTTTT
cdr3_aa: CAWSQGAGELFF

j_call: TRBJ1-1
cdr3_length: 13
v_call: TRBV6-5
d_call: TRBD1
clone_size: many
cdr3_nt: TGTGCCAGCAGTCGGGACAGTAACACTGAAGCTTTCTTT
cdr3_aa: CASSRDSNTEAFF

j_call: TRBJ1-2
cdr3_length: 12
v_call: TRBV2
d_call: -
clone_size: few
cdr3_nt: TGTGCCAGCAGTGATCGGCGCTCTGGCTACACCTTC
cdr3_aa: CASSDRRSGYTF

j_call: TRBJ2-7
cdr3_length: 12
v_call: TRBV20-1
d_call: -
clone_size: many
cdr3_nt: TGCAGTGCTAGCCCTGGGACCGGAGTGAAGTACTTC
cdr3_aa: CSASPGTGVKYF

j_call: TRBJ2-3
cdr3_length: 15
v_call: TRBV2
d_call: -
clone_size: -
cdr3_nt: TGTGCCAGCAGTGCTTACGGGGGAAACACAGATACGCAGTATTTT
cdr3_aa: CASSAYGGNTDTQYF

j_call: TRBJ1-2
cdr3_length: 15
v_call: TRBV19
d_call: TRBD1
clone_size: few
cdr3_nt: TGTGCCAGCAGCCCCGGGGGGACAGGGGACTATGGCTACACCTTC
cdr3_aa: CASSPGGTGDYGYTF

j_call: TRBJ1-5
cdr3_length: 11
v_call: TRBV29-1
d_call: TRBD1
clone_size: -
cdr3_nt: TGCAGCGTTGAGGCAGGGGGGACCCAGCATTTT
cdr3_aa: CSVEAGGTQHF

j_call: TRBJ1-1
cdr3_length: 16
v_call: TRBV14
d_call: TRBD1
clone_size: few
cdr3_nt: TGTGCCAGCAGCCACAGGGGGCTAACCCTGAACACTGAAGCTTTCTTT
cdr3_aa: CASSHRGLTLNTEAFF

j_call: TRBJ2-7
cdr3_length: 17
v_call: TRBV3-1
d_call: -
clone_size: -
cdr3_nt: TGTGCCAGCAGCCGTAACGGGGCGGGGAGGTTCGTCCACGAGCAGTACTTC
cdr3_aa: CASSRNGAGRFVHEQYF

j_call: TRBJ1-1
cdr3_length: 13
v_call: TRBV24-1
d_call: -
clone_size: many
cdr3_nt: TGTGCCACCAGAGACAGTCTCGGTTTTGACGCTTTCTTT
cdr3_aa: CATRDSLGFDAFF

j_call: TRBJ1-5
cdr3_length: 15
v_call: TRBV5-6
d_call: -
clone_size: few
cdr3_nt: TGTGCCAGCAGCTTGATGATTTCGCCAAATCAGCCCCAGCATTTT
cdr3_aa: CASSLMISPNQPQHF

j_call: TRBJ1-5
cdr3_length: 15
v_call: TRBV4-3
d_call: TRBD1
clone_size: few
cdr3_nt: TGCGCCAGCAGCCCTTGGACAGGGAGCGGTCAGCCCCAGCATTTT
cdr3_aa: CASSPWTGSGQPQHF

j_call: TRBJ2-2
cdr3_length: 12
v_call: TRBV25-1
d_call: -
clone_size: -
cdr3_nt: TGTGCCGGAGGGCTTGCCACCGGGGAGCTGTTTTTT
cdr3_aa: CAGGLATGELFF

j_call: TRBJ2-5
cdr3_length: 14
v_call: TRBV20-1
d_call: TRBD2
clone_size: once
cdr3_nt: TGCAGTGCCCCGAGGGCGGGGGGGCAAGAGACCCAGTACTTC
cdr3_aa: CSAPRAGGQETQYF

j_call: TRBJ1-5
cdr3_length: 17
v_call: TRBV12-3/TRBV12-4
d_call: TRBD1
clone_size: few
cdr3_nt: TGTGCCAGCAGTTTGGCCATCCCGGGACAGGCCGGTCAGCCCCAGCATTTT
cdr3_aa: CASSLAIPGQAGQPQHF

j_call: TRBJ2-5
cdr3_length: 15
v_call: TRBV5-6
d_call: -
clone_size: -
cdr3_nt: TGTGCCAGCAGTTCCTATGCTGGGGGCGGAGAGACCCAGTACTTC
cdr3_aa: CASSSYAGGGETQYF

j_call: TRBJ1-2
cdr3_length: 16
v_call: TRBV5-1
d_call: -
clone_size: once
cdr3_nt: TGTGCCAGCGGCCAAGATAAGGGCAGGGTTCACTATGGCTACACCTTC
cdr3_aa: CASGQDKGRVHYGYTF

j_call: TRBJ2-7
cdr3_length: 16
v_call: TRBV20-1
d_call: TRBD2
clone_size: -
cdr3_nt: TGCAGTGCTAGAGATCAACAGCGGGGGGGGATCTACGAGCAGTACTTC
cdr3_aa: CSARDQQRGGIYEQYF